Listed below are T cell receptor beta chains from one sample, sequenced in a study of blood T cell repertoires in COVID-19. Method: immunoSEQ multiplex PCR; TCRdb's copy keeps in-frame clones and lacks some. The top ten hold around 4.5% of the sample, which has some 130,000 clones, just over 85% seen once. The specimen was PBMCs or T cells enriched from blood (not recorded which). The origin of the receptors is a man aged 45-65 years who had recovered from COVID-19. CDR3s include the opening cysteine and the closing phenylalanine or tryptophan. A D gene is named only where the DNA matches it firmly. The size field is filled for only some rows; it gives once, few, many or a size class.

v_gene	len	abundance	d_gene	j_gene	CDR3aa	CDR3nt
TRBV3-1/TRBV3-2	16	-	TRBD1	TRBJ1-2	CASSRLDRVGDYGYTF	TGTGCCAGCAGTCGCTTAGACAGGGTGGGTGACTATGGCTACACCTTC
TRBV27	15	-	TRBD2	TRBJ2-7	CASSLLLAGTYEQYF	TGTGCCAGCAGTTTATTACTAGCGGGAACCTACGAGCAGTACTTC
TRBV27	14	-	-	TRBJ1-1	CASILSWGGTEAFF	TGTGCCAGCATCCTCTCCTGGGGGGGCACTGAAGCTTTCTTT
TRBV6-2/TRBV6-3	18	-	-	TRBJ1-2	CASSYSPAPAHSGYGYTF	TGTGCCAGCAGTTACTCCCCCGCTCCGGCCCATTCGGGCTATGGCTACACCTTC
TRBV6-6	14	-	TRBD1	TRBJ1-5	CASSTGTGMLPQHF	TGTGCCAGCAGCACCGGGACAGGGATGCTGCCCCAGCATTTT
TRBV15	13	-	-	TRBJ1-2	CATSRDRDYGYTF	TGTGCCACCAGCAGAGACAGGGATTATGGCTACACCTTC
TRBV18	13	-	TRBD1	TRBJ1-4	CASSPGQNEKLFF	TGTGCCAGCTCACCGGGACAGAATGAAAAACTGTTTTTT
TRBV5-4	14	-	-	TRBJ2-7	CASSPPPPSYEQYF	TGTGCCTCAAGCCCACCCCCGCCCTCCTACGAGCAGTACTTC
TRBV19	13	-	TRBD1	TRBJ1-1	CATLQGRNTEAFF	TGTGCCACCCTACAGGGGAGGAACACTGAAGCTTTCTTT
TRBV5-1	16	few	TRBD2	TRBJ2-1	CASSSIAGLSYNEQFF	TGCGCCAGCAGCTCGATAGCGGGGCTCTCCTACAATGAGCAGTTCTTC
TRBV24-1	16	once	TRBD1	TRBJ2-1	CATSEKGQGYYNEQFF	TGTGCCACCAGTGAAAAGGGACAGGGGTACTACAATGAGCAGTTCTTC
TRBV25-1	14	-	-	TRBJ1-6	CASSEMQGNSPLHF	TGTGCCAGCAGTGAAATGCAGGGGAATTCACCCCTCCACTTT
TRBV24-1	16	-	TRBD2	TRBJ2-3	CATSDPYRDYTDTQYF	TGTGCCACCAGTGACCCCTACCGGGACTACACAGATACGCAGTATTTT
TRBV27	16	-	TRBD2	TRBJ2-2	CASSLYLAGAPGELFF	TGTGCCAGCAGTTTATACCTAGCGGGGGCCCCCGGGGAGCTGTTTTTT
TRBV2	12	-	TRBD1	TRBJ2-1	CASRGQYNEQFF	TGTGCCAGCAGGGGACAGTACAATGAGCAGTTCTTC
TRBV29-1	12	-	-	TRBJ1-1	CSVDSGNTEAFF	TGCAGCGTTGACTCGGGGAACACTGAAGCTTTCTTT
TRBV7-3	15	-	TRBD1	TRBJ1-1	CASSYEGQGRLEAFF	TGTGCCAGCAGCTACGAGGGACAGGGGCGCCTTGAAGCTTTCTTT
TRBV27	16	-	TRBD2	TRBJ2-1	CASSGKREKGKNEQFF	TGTGCCAGCAGTGGTAAGCGGGAGAAGGGAAAAAATGAGCAGTTCTTC
TRBV7-2	15	-	-	TRBJ1-5	CASSLTTMGNQPQHF	TGTGCCAGCAGCTTAACAACAATGGGCAATCAGCCCCAGCATTTT
TRBV10-2	14	-	-	TRBJ1-4	CASSGNSFNEKLFF	TGCGCCAGCAGTGGTAACAGTTTTAATGAAAAACTGTTTTTT
TRBV27	15	-	-	TRBJ2-3	CASSLNRAFGYTQYF	TGTGCCAGCAGTTTAAACAGGGCATTTGGGTATACGCAGTATTTT
TRBV6-5	15	-	-	TRBJ1-6	CASRQGFEVNSPLHF	TGTGCCAGCAGGCAGGGGTTCGAGGTGAATTCACCCCTCCACTTT
TRBV7-2	14	-	TRBD1	TRBJ2-2	CASSLQGGPGELFF	TGTGCCAGCAGCCTACAGGGGGGCCCCGGGGAGCTGTTTTTT
TRBV29-1	15	-	TRBD2	TRBJ2-3	CSAGLAGGGTDTQYF	TGCAGCGCTGGACTAGCGGGAGGGGGTACAGATACGCAGTATTTT
TRBV12-3/TRBV12-4	12	-	-	TRBJ1-4	CASSRPAGELFF	TGTGCCAGCAGCCGTCCTGCAGGGGAACTGTTTTTT
TRBV7-9	15	-	TRBD1	TRBJ2-1	CASSTGQGAYNEQFF	TGTGCCAGCAGTACGGGACAGGGAGCCTACAATGAGCAGTTCTTC
TRBV5-4	15	-	TRBD2	TRBJ2-3	CASSNPGTRPDTQYF	TGTGCCAGCAGCAACCCCGGGACTAGGCCAGATACGCAGTATTTT
TRBV5-1	14	once	-	TRBJ1-1	CASSLGTYNTEAFF	TGCGCCAGCAGCCTGGGGACATATAACACTGAAGCTTTCTTT
TRBV7-2	15	-	-	TRBJ1-5	CASSAISRGNQPQHF	TGTGCCAGCAGCGCGATTAGCAGGGGTAATCAGCCCCAGCATTTT
TRBV6-5	15	-	-	TRBJ1-6	CATLDRDGGWAPLHF	TGTGCCACCCTGGACCGGGACGGGGGTTGGGCACCCCTCCACTTT
TRBV28	15	once	-	TRBJ1-5	CASRPSGGGFQPQHF	TGTGCCAGCAGACCAAGTGGGGGGGGCTTTCAGCCCCAGCATTTT
TRBV30	15	-	-	TRBJ1-5	CAWSGAGLGNQPQHF	TGTGCCTGGAGTGGAGCAGGGCTTGGCAATCAGCCCCAGCATTTT
TRBV28	16	-	-	TRBJ1-4	CASSPPTGARVEKLFF	TGTGCCAGCAGCCCACCGACAGGCGCCCGGGTAGAAAAACTGTTTTTT
TRBV27	18	-	TRBD2	TRBJ2-1	CASSIGPGLAGGVNEQFF	TGTGCCAGCAGTATAGGGCCGGGACTAGCGGGAGGGGTGAATGAGCAGTTCTTC
TRBV2	13	-	TRBD2	TRBJ2-6	CAGGGSGANVLTF	TGTGCCGGGGGAGGGTCTGGGGCCAACGTCCTGACTTTC
TRBV18	16	-	TRBD1	TRBJ1-4	CASSLNRGSTNEKLFF	TGTGCCAGCTCATTAAACAGGGGGTCGACTAATGAAAAACTGTTTTTT
TRBV5-1	14	-	TRBD1	TRBJ2-7	CASSGQGRSYEQYF	TGCGCCAGCAGTGGACAGGGGCGTTCCTACGAGCAGTACTTC
TRBV30	11	-	-	TRBJ1-1	CAWAGNTEAFF	TGTGCCTGGGCAGGGAACACTGAAGCTTTCTTT
TRBV11-1	13	-	TRBD1	TRBJ1-6	CASGQGRNSPLHF	TGTGCCAGCGGACAGGGCAGGAATTCACCCCTCCACTTT
TRBV7-3	14	once	TRBD1	TRBJ2-2	CASSWTGATGELFF	TGTGCCAGCAGCTGGACAGGGGCTACCGGGGAGCTGTTTTTT
TRBV6-2/TRBV6-3	15	few	-	TRBJ1-5	CASSSGGLGNQPQHF	TGTGCCAGCAGCAGCGGCGGTTTAGGCAATCAGCCCCAGCATTTT